This passage covers 31 T cell receptor beta chains from one sample sequenced in a study of T-cell memory formation after mild COVID-19. MiXCR was run by TCRdb on the 5' RACE reads, yielding one entry per CDR3 protein. Of about 110,000 distinct CDR3 sequences detected, 15% to 20% appear once; the ten largest clones hold 28%. The sequenced sample consisted of PBMCs or a T cell subset sorted from them (not recorded which). The receptors come from an adult woman who had mild COVID-19 (a few samples of this study predate the infection). Cell type and time point are not known.

The J gene is TRBJ2-1, the V gene TRBV12-3 or TRBV12-4, with 7 bases matching TRBD2. J gave up 5 bases and V 3 bases, and 7 bases lay outside the gene matches. CDR3 size: 15 residues. CDR3 sequence: CASSFRDYGDNEQFF. The CDR3 coding sequence is TGTGCCAGCAGTTTCCGGGACTACGGCGACAATGAGCAGTTCTTC.

The chain carries TRBV6-2 or TRBV6-3 and TRBJ2-2; the match to TRBD1 covers 9 bases. V shed 4 bases, J shed 4 bases, and the junction held 4 bases outside the gene matches. CDR1 is MNHEY and CDR2 is SVGEGT in the germline V gene. CDR3 length: 15 amino acids. CDR3: CASSLRTGVTGELFF. The CDR3, as DNA: TGTGCCAGCAGTTTAAGGACAGGGGTCACCGGGGAGCTGTTTTTT.

The V call is TRBV11-3, the J call TRBJ1-1; D is unclear. In germline, CDR1 is SGHNT, CDR2 YENEEA. Trimming stripped 3 bases from V and 1 base from J, with 9 bases between. The CDR3 is 14 amino acids. The CDR3 region has the DNA TGTGCCAGCAGCTTTTTTACCAGGAACACTGAAGCTTTCTTT. Protein: CASSFFTRNTEAFF.

The chain has TRBV7-9 and TRBJ2-1, with 7 positions matching TRBD1. CDR1 SEHNR and CDR2 FQNEAQ come from the germline V gene (reference sequence). The ends lost 2 bases at V and 5 bases at J; junction bases unmatched: 3. The CDR3 length is 14 residues. The CDR3 DNA is TGTGCCAGCAGCTTAAACAGGGGAGACAATGAGCAGTTCTTC. As protein: CASSLNRGDNEQFF.

The rearrangement links TRBV7-9 to TRBJ2-3; 7 nucleotides align to TRBD2. V was clipped by 2 bases and J by 2 bases; unmatched bases: 10. The CDR3 loop spans 17 amino acids. The germline V gene encodes CDR1 SEHNR and CDR2 FQNEAQ (reference sequence). The CDR3 region is CASSLSGGSSITDTQYF. In DNA, the CDR3 is TGTGCCAGCAGCTTATCCGGGGGGTCGTCGATCACAGATACGCAGTATTTT.

J is TRBJ2-7 and V is TRBV7-9, with 7 bases that match TRBD1. Unmatched junction bases numbered 10, after V lost 7 bases and J lost 4 bases. This CDR3 is 14 amino acids long. The germline V gene encodes CDR1 SEHNR and CDR2 FQNEAQ (reference sequence). This CDR3 reads CASTPGQSGYEQYF. CDR3 sequence (DNA): TGTGCCAGCACTCCGGGACAGAGTGGTTACGAGCAGTACTTC.

The chain recombines TRBV16 with TRBJ2-6; unclear D gene. The V end lost 7 bases, the J end lost 0 bases, and 19 bases lay between the germline ends. This CDR3 is built from 18 residues. Germline-derived CDR1 and CDR2 are KGHSY and FQNENV. The CDR3 here is CASTFGRRPSSGANVLTF. CDR3 nucleotides: TGTGCCAGCACCTTTGGACGTAGACCGAGCTCTGGGGCCAACGTCCTGACTTTC.

This clonotype was picked up a small number of times. The genes are TRBV10-3 and TRBJ2-2; D tentatively reads TRBD1 or TRBD2 (5 bases each). The germline V gene has CDR1 ENHRY and CDR2 SYGVKD. There are 13 residues in the CDR3. V lost 10 bases to trimming and J lost 6 bases, with 15 bases between them. This CDR3 is CASATSGPGELFF. CDR3 nucleotides: TGTGCCAGCGCGACCTCGGGGCCCGGGGAGCTGTTTTTT.

A few counts support this clonotype. This chain connects TRBV7-9 to TRBJ1-5, with a weak D call TRBD1 (5 bases). Germline CDR1 and CDR2: SEHNR and FQNEAQ (reference sequence). This CDR3 has 16 amino acids. The V gene lost 5 bases and the J gene lost 9 bases, with 23 bases spanning the gap. The CDR3 sequence is CASSPLKAGRAGPQHF. The DNA of the CDR3 is TGTGCCAGCAGCCCGCTTAAGGCAGGGAGGGCAGGGCCCCAGCATTTT.

This chain connects TRBV6-5 to TRBJ1-1; possible D gene TRBD1, 5 bases. The V end lost 5 bases, the J end lost 5 bases, and 18 bases lay between the germline ends. CDR3 length: 15 residues. Germline lookup yields CDR1 MNHEY and CDR2 SVGAGI. The CDR3 loop is CASSINGGPKTEAFF. CDR3 coding DNA: TGTGCCAGCAGTATAAACGGGGGTCCTAAGACTGAAGCTTTCTTT.

This clonotype has only a few counts. The chain has TRBV27 and TRBJ2-5; D is undetermined. This CDR3 contains 17 residues. The V end was cut by 5 bases, the J end by 1 base, with 20 bases between. The germline gives CDR1 MNHEY, CDR2 SMNVEV (reference sequence). CDR3: CASSQTHGSLIQETQYF. CDR3 in DNA: TGTGCCAGCAGTCAAACCCACGGAAGCCTAATCCAAGAGACCCAGTACTTC.

In this sample, this clonotype turned up a few times. The rearrangement uses TRBV7-9 and TRBJ2-2; the D gene is possibly TRBD1 (5 bases). Germline-derived CDR1 and CDR2 are SEHNR and FQNEAQ (reference sequence). The CDR3 contains 14 residues. Trimming removed 5 bases from V and 4 bases from J, with 11 bases in between. CDR3 amino acids: CASSRDSPTGELFF. CDR3 DNA sequence: TGTGCCAGCAGCCGAGACAGCCCCACCGGGGAGCTGTTTTTT.

V usage is TRBV29-1 and J usage is TRBJ2-2; 7 bases are shared with TRBD2. From germline, CDR1 is SQVTM and CDR2 ANQGSEA. The CDR3 is 15 amino acids. V shed 3 bases and J 6 bases; nucleotides not matched to a gene: 10. In DNA form, the CDR3 reads TGCAGCGTTGAGGAGAGGGGCGGGAGCCCCGGGGAGCTGTTTTTT. This sequence encodes CSVEERGGSPGELFF.

V is TRBV15 and J is TRBJ2-3, with D unclear. CDR3 size: 13 residues. Germline lookup yields CDR1 LNHNV and CDR2 YYDKDF (reference sequence). The germline V and J ends were trimmed by 1 base and 1 base, with 3 bases remaining between them. Written as DNA, the CDR3 is TGTGCCACCAGCAGAGGTGGCACAGATACGCAGTATTTT. This encodes CATSRGGTDTQYF.

This clonotype has just a few counts. The chain is built from TRBV7-2 and TRBJ1-1; TRBD1 is a possible D gene (5 bases). Trimming cost V 4 bases and J 0 bases, with 12 bases left between them. From germline, CDR1 is SGHTA and CDR2 FQGNSA. The CDR3 consists of 15 residues. CDR3: CASSYGTAMNTEAFF. The DNA of the CDR3 is TGTGCCAGCAGCTATGGGACGGCTATGAACACTGAAGCTTTCTTT.

The chain joins TRBV30 to TRBJ2-2, with D perhaps being TRBD1 or TRBD2 (5 bases each). Trimming cost V 1 base and J 6 bases, with 9 bases left between them. CDR1 is GTSNPN and CDR2 is SVGIG in the germline V gene (reference sequence). The CDR3 totals 13 residues. For the CDR3, the DNA is TGTGCCTGGAGTGCTAGGGGACCCGGGGAGCTGTTTTTT. Its translation: CAWSARGPGELFF.

V is TRBV29-1 and J is TRBJ2-7; D may match TRBD1 or TRBD2 (5 bases each). With 2 bases removed from V and 0 bases from J, the gap between germline ends came to 14 bases. Germline CDR1 is SQVTM and CDR2 is ANQGSEA. The CDR3 has 15 amino acids. The CDR3 loop reads CSVESAGLASYEQYF. CDR3 nucleotides: TGCAGCGTTGAATCGGCAGGGCTAGCCTCCTACGAGCAGTACTTC.

V gene TRBV28 combines with J gene TRBJ2-7, with TRBD1 matching 7 bases. The CDR3 consists of 17 residues. Looked up from germline, CDR1 is MDHEN and CDR2 is SYDVKM. V shed 9 bases and J 5 bases; nucleotides not matched to a gene: 22. CDR3 DNA: TGTGCCAGTAGTATAGATCTCGAGACAGGGCTTCGGAACGAGCAGTACTTC. As protein: CASSIDLETGLRNEQYF.

The genes are TRBV7-9 and TRBJ2-7, with TRBD2 matching 13 bases. Germline values: CDR1 SEHNR, CDR2 FQNEAQ (reference sequence). CDR3 length: 19 amino acids. J lost 6 bases, V lost 5 bases, and 19 bases had no gene match. CDR3 in amino acids: CASSPWTSGRTPGRGEQYF. CDR3 in DNA: TGTGCCAGCAGCCCCTGGACTAGCGGGAGAACCCCGGGGAGGGGCGAGCAGTACTTC.

The chain carries TRBV29-1 and TRBJ1-4; D is undetermined. Germline V gene data show CDR1 as SQVTM and CDR2 as ANQGSEA. Deletions cut 3 bases from V and 12 bases from J, with 14 bases between. The CDR3 contains 12 residues. The CDR3 DNA reads as TGCAGCGTTGAGACCCGTTCTGGGGAACTGTTTTTT. Its translation: CSVETRSGELFF.

This clonotype was seen a handful of times. This sequence joins TRBV10-3 and TRBJ1-1; D unresolved. The CDR3 consists of 13 residues. V was shortened by 4 bases and J by 1 base, with 7 bases between the two germline ends. Germline-derived CDR1 and CDR2 are ENHRY and SYGVKD. CDR3 sequence (DNA): TGTGCCATCAGTGGGGCCCCGAACACTGAAGCTTTCTTT. Residues: CAISGAPNTEAFF.

The rearrangement links TRBV20-1 to TRBJ1-4; D is unresolved. This CDR3 has 16 amino acids. V was trimmed by 0 bases and J by 5 bases, leaving 16 bases between them. From germline, CDR1 is DFQATT and CDR2 SNEGSKA (reference sequence). The CDR3 sequence is CSARDRDWGLNEKLFF. DNA for the CDR3: TGCAGTGCTAGAGATCGGGATTGGGGTTTAAATGAAAAACTGTTTTTT.

There are a few counts of this clonotype. The chain links TRBV21-1 to TRBJ2-7; TRBD1 is taken as the D call from the table, unchecked against the DNA. TRBV21-1 is noted as a pseudogene. This CDR3 has 14 residues. CDR3 bases: TGTGCCAGCAGCCCCGGGGACGGAACCTACGAGCAGTACTTC. As protein: CASSPGDGTYEQYF.

The chain carries TRBV5-5 and TRBJ2-3; 7 bases align to TRBD2. V dropped 4 bases and J dropped 1; count of bases not matched to a gene: 12. Germline V gives CDR1 SGHKS, CDR2 YYEKEE (reference sequence). The CDR3 is 17 amino acids. Here the CDR3 DNA reads TGTGCCAGCAGCCCACGACCGGGGGAGGGCCGCACAGATACGCAGTATTTT. This codes for CASSPRPGEGRTDTQYF.

The chain links TRBV7-8 to TRBJ2-5; no clear D. Germline CDR1 and CDR2: SGHVS and FQNEAQ. The CDR3 spans 13 residues. Trimming stripped 5 bases from V and 3 bases from J, with 10 bases between. The DNA for the CDR3 is TGTGCCAGCAGCCCCATCAACGAAGAGACCCAGTACTTC. Translated: CASSPINEETQYF. Based on the CDR3 plus reference TRBV7-8 and TRBJ2-5, the full variable domain is GAGVSQSPRYKVAKRGQDVALRCDPISGHVSLFWYQQALGQGPEFLTYFQNEAQLDKSGLPSDRFFAERPEGSVSTLKIQRTQQEDSAVYLCASSPINEETQYFGPGTRLLVL.

This clonotype was seen just once. CDR3 in DNA: TGTGCCAGCACCAGGACAACAACTAATGAAAAACTGTTTTTT. Its protein is CASTRTTTNEKLFF. The chain is built from TRBV6-2 or TRBV6-3 and TRBJ1-4; maybe TRBD1 (5 bases). The germline gives CDR1 MNHEY, CDR2 SVGEGT. The CDR3 is 14 amino acids. The V end lost 7 bases, the J end lost 0 bases, and 9 bases lay between the germline ends.

The chain recombines TRBV18 with TRBJ2-1; 10 nucleotides align to TRBD2. CDR3 length: 17 residues. Germline CDR1 reads KGHSH; CDR2 reads LQKENI. J lost 8 bases, V lost 0 bases, and 10 bases had no gene match. DNA of the CDR3: TGTGCCAGCTCACCACCGGTCCTAGCGGGAGAGAACGATGAGCAGTTCTTC. Amino acids: CASSPPVLAGENDEQFF.

The V gene is TRBV24-1, the J gene TRBJ2-7; D not resolved. The V end was cut by 4 bases, the J end by 5 bases, with 11 bases between. The length of the CDR3 is 13 residues. Germline V gene sequence: CDR1 KGHDR, CDR2 SFDVKD. In DNA, the CDR3 is TGTGCCACCAGTGAGGGTCAGATCCACGAGCAGTACTTC. Protein: CATSEGQIHEQYF.

The rearrangement joins TRBV7-8 to TRBJ1-2; 7 positions match TRBD1. V shed 5 bases and J 3 bases; nucleotides not matched to a gene: 3. The CDR3 contains 13 residues. CDR1 is SGHVS, CDR2 FQNEAQ, per germline. The CDR3 loop reads CASSQGQHYGYTF. CDR3 in DNA: TGTGCCAGCAGCCAGGGACAGCACTATGGCTACACCTTC.

J is TRBJ2-2 and V is TRBV2, with TRBD2 matching 13 bases. CDR3 length: 16 amino acids. V lost 8 bases to trimming and J lost 5 bases; unmatched junction nucleotides: 8. Germline V CDR1 and CDR2: SNHLY, FYNNEI. For the CDR3, the DNA is TGTGCCAGCCGCACTAGCGGGGGGGCCGTGACCGGGGAGCTGTTTTTT. Translation gives CASRTSGGAVTGELFF.

This clonotype was recorded a few times. J is TRBJ2-3 and V is TRBV14; D unclear. The CDR3 loop spans 13 amino acids. Per germline, CDR1 SGHDN and CDR2 FVKESK. V gave up 5 bases and J gave up 4 bases, with 10 bases separating them. The CDR3 is CASSVVSADTQYF. In DNA form, the CDR3 reads TGTGCCAGCAGCGTAGTGTCAGCAGATACGCAGTATTTT.